These 25 T cell receptor beta chains came from one sample sequenced in a study of OX40 agonist ivuxolimab in advanced cancers. Here immunoSEQ multiplex PCR was the method, and the copy in TCRdb shows in-frame clones only, minus some. The sample has around 92,000 clones, 85% to 95% seen once. The sample was CD4+ or CD8+ T cells sorted from blood, taken in a trial of the OX40 agonist ivuxolimab. All receptors come from an adult with an advanced solid tumor such as melanoma, head and neck, liver or kidney cancer.

This clone was observed a few times. V and J are TRBV2 and TRBJ2-1, with D perhaps matching TRBD2 (7 bases). This CDR3 region has 12 residues. Germline CDR1 SNHLY, CDR2 FYNNEI. The ends were cut back, 10 bases at V and 12 bases at J, with 19 bases in the middle. CDR3 sequence reads: CATYRGGAGQFF. In nucleotides, the CDR3 is TGTGCCACCTATAGGGGGGGCGCGGGGCAGTTCTTC.

This clone showed up just once. The chain couples TRBV4-3 to TRBJ1-5, with D uncertain. The V end lost 1 base, the J end lost 2 bases, and 6 bases lay between the germline ends. The CDR3 is 14 amino acids. Looked up from germline, CDR1 is LGHNA and CDR2 is YSLEER. This chain's CDR3 is CASSQATRNQPQHF. The CDR3 nucleotides read TGCGCCAGCAGCCAAGCCACCCGCAATCAGCCCCAGCATTTT.

This clone appeared a few times. The chain links TRBV7-2 to TRBJ1-1; D not certain. The germline V and J ends were trimmed by 0 bases and 7 bases, with 6 bases remaining between them. This CDR3 is built from 12 residues. Germline assignment: CDR1 SGHTA and CDR2 FQGNSA. CDR3 sequence (DNA): TGTGCCAGCAGCTTAGCGGGGAGTGAAGCTTTCTTT. Amino acid sequence: CASSLAGSEAFF.

V usage is TRBV7-3 and J usage is TRBJ2-1; D is perhaps TRBD2 (5 bases). Germline CDR1 is SGHTA and CDR2 is FQGTGA. The CDR3 is made up of 13 amino acids. V shed 5 bases and J shed 5 bases, with 10 bases lying between them. The CDR3 DNA reads as TGTGCCAGCAGCCCGGCGGGCGACAATGAGCAGTTCTTC. This encodes CASSPAGDNEQFF.

The chain couples TRBV11-3 to TRBJ2-2; D gene unclear. V lost 1 base, J lost 6 bases, and 6 bases lay in between. This CDR3 region has 13 residues. Germline CDR1 SGHNT, CDR2 YENEEA. The CDR3, as DNA: TGTGCCAGCAGCTTAGGGGCTGCCGGGGAGCTGTTTTTT. This encodes CASSLGAAGELFF. The full variable domain, with the rest looked up from reference TRBV11-3 and TRBJ2-2, is EAGVVQSPRYKIIEKKQPVAFWCNPISGHNTLYWYLQNLGQGPELLIRYENEEAVDDSQLPKDRFSAERLKGVDSTLKIQPAELGDSAVYLCASSLGAAGELFFGEGSRLTVL.

V is TRBV4-3 and J is TRBJ2-3, with TRBD2 matching 11 bases. The CDR3 length is 18 residues. Germline CDR1 reads LGHNA; CDR2 reads YSLEER. V trimming: 0 bases; J trimming: 3 bases; junction bases outside the gene matches: 8. CDR3 loop: CASSQDTWSSGRTDTQYF. The CDR3 DNA reads as TGCGCCAGCAGCCAAGATACTTGGTCTAGCGGGAGGACAGATACGCAGTATTTT.

J is TRBJ2-3 and V is TRBV5-1; no firm D call. The CDR3 runs to 16 residues. Trimming left V 1 base short and J 2 bases short, with 14 bases between. The V gene's germline CDR1 is SGHRS and CDR2 YFSETQ. The CDR3 here is CASSLSMGIPTDTQYF. The CDR3 DNA follows: TGCGCCAGCAGCTTGTCGATGGGGATCCCCACAGATACGCAGTATTTT.

V usage is TRBV28 and J usage is TRBJ2-1, with 7 bases lining up with TRBD2. The CDR3 loop spans 12 amino acids. In germline, CDR1 is MDHEN, CDR2 SYDVKM. Trimming at V came to 6 bases and at J to 14 bases, leaving 10 bases not matched to a gene. The CDR3 nucleotides are TGTGCCAGCAGCACCCCGCGGGAGTTGGAGTTCTTC. Residues: CASSTPRELEFF.

V gene TRBV7-9 combines with J gene TRBJ1-4, with D tentatively TRBD1 (6 bases). The V and J ends lost 1 base and 8 bases respectively, with 14 bases between them. Germline lookup yields CDR1 SEHNR and CDR2 FQNEAQ (reference sequence). The CDR3 covers 15 residues. As DNA, the CDR3 is TGTGCCAGCAGCTTAGTGTTGGGGACAAGGGAAAAACTGTTTTTT. Its protein is CASSLVLGTREKLFF.

The rearrangement uses TRBV30 and TRBJ2-5; D possibly corresponds to TRBD2 (7 bases). Germline lookup yields CDR1 GTSNPN and CDR2 SVGIG (reference sequence). There are 15 residues in the CDR3. V lost 2 bases, J lost 0 bases, and 13 bases lay in between. Here the CDR3 reads CAWSWGGLYQETQYF. The DNA of the CDR3 is TGTGCCTGGAGTTGGGGGGGCCTGTACCAAGAGACCCAGTACTTC.

CDR3 region: CASSGRGNTIYF. DNA of the CDR3: TGTGCCAGTAGCGGGAGAGGAAACACCATATATTTT. J is TRBJ1-3 and V is TRBV19, with D unresolved. Trimming stripped 6 bases from V and 4 bases from J, with 7 bases between. Germline V gives CDR1 LNHDA, CDR2 SQIVND (reference sequence). CDR3 length: 12 amino acids.

This clone has only one observation. The chain couples TRBV28 to TRBJ2-7, with 9 nucleotides matching TRBD2. V was pared by 7 bases and J by 3 bases, with 13 bases of the junction left unmatched. The CDR3 is made up of 16 amino acids. CDR1 MDHEN and CDR2 SYDVKM come from the germline V gene. As DNA, the CDR3 is TGTGCCAGCACCCCTTACGGGCCTAGCGGGGACTACGAGCAGTACTTC. This encodes CASTPYGPSGDYEQYF.

The chain recombines TRBV6-6 with TRBJ1-2; TRBD1 agrees at 9 bases. The CDR3 contains 13 residues. Germline CDR1 MNHNY, CDR2 SVGAGI (reference sequence). Trimming cost V 6 bases and J 6 bases; bases outside gene matches: 5. The CDR3 is CASRPGTGHGYTF. The CDR3 nucleotides read TGTGCCAGCAGGCCCGGGACAGGGCATGGCTACACCTTC.

A note on this clone: Mismatch with germline at one junction end may stem from a read error. The V gene is TRBV6-5, the J gene TRBJ1-2; D possibly corresponds to TRBD1 (6 bases). This CDR3 region has 14 residues. CDR1 and CDR2 (germline): MNHEY, SVGAGI. The CDR3 loop reads CAISDTPRGGGYTF. The DNA for the CDR3 is TGTGCCATCAGTGATACTCCCAGGGGCGGTGGCTACACCTTC.

The rearrangement joins TRBV30 to TRBJ1-3; D remains unclear. Trimming took 3 bases from V and 0 from J, leaving 15 bases between them. Germline assignment: CDR1 GTSNPN and CDR2 SVGIG (reference sequence). The CDR3 contains 16 residues. In nucleotides, the CDR3 is TGTGCCTGGAGATCTGGCAGCGCATTCTCTGGAAACACCATATATTTT. The encoded protein is CAWRSGSAFSGNTIYF.

V is TRBV4-2 and J is TRBJ1-4; the D is unclear. The length of the CDR3 is 13 residues. Germline CDR1 reads LGHNA; CDR2 reads YNFKEQ. V dropped 6 bases and J dropped 0 bases, with 5 bases sitting between them. The CDR3 nucleotides read TGTGCCAGCAGGCACTCAACTAATGAAAAACTGTTTTTT. As protein: CASRHSTNEKLFF.

This rearrangement joins TRBV30 to TRBJ1-6; maybe TRBD1 (6 bases). The CDR3 consists of 14 residues. Germline V gene lookup returns CDR1 GTSNPN and CDR2 SVGIG (reference sequence). Deletions cut 3 bases from V and 16 bases from J, with 22 bases between. Here the CDR3 reads CAWSAILGQPFLHF. CDR3 nucleotide sequence: TGTGCCTGGAGCGCAATTCTAGGACAGCCCTTTCTCCACTTT.

V usage is TRBV19 and J usage is TRBJ2-6; D gene unclear. Germline lookup yields CDR1 LNHDA and CDR2 SQIVND (reference sequence). Trimming took off 1 base at V and 10 bases at J, with 8 bases between the two ends. The CDR3 runs to 13 residues. The CDR3 nucleotides read TGTGCCAGTAGTATAGTCTTATGGAACGTCCTGACTTTC. Protein: CASSIVLWNVLTF.

This sequence joins TRBV5-6 and TRBJ2-4; D is possibly TRBD1 or TRBD2 (5 bases each). The CDR3 consists of 16 residues. Germline loops: CDR1 SGHDT, CDR2 YYEEEE. V lost 4 bases to trimming and J lost 7 bases, with 21 bases between them. The CDR3 loop reads CASSKYAGTTKNIQYF. The CDR3 coding sequence is TGTGCCAGCAGCAAATACGCCGGGACGACGAAGAACATTCAGTACTTC. The entire variable domain, with the rest obtained from reference TRBV5-6 and TRBJ2-4, is as follows: DAGVTQSPTHLIKTRGQQVTLRCSPKSGHDTVSWYQQALGQGPQFIFQYYEEEERQRGNFPDRFSGHQFPNYSSELNVNALLLGDSALYLCASSKYAGTTKNIQYFGAGTRLSVL.

This chain uses TRBV5-1 with TRBJ2-3; D not resolved. V lost 0 bases to trimming and J lost 4 bases, with 9 bases between them. This CDR3 spans 14 amino acids. The germline gives CDR1 SGHRS, CDR2 YFSETQ. This CDR3 reads CASSLVGISDTQYF. In DNA form, the CDR3 reads TGCGCCAGCAGCTTGGTAGGGATCTCAGATACGCAGTATTTT.

In the case of this clone: Other DNA sequences in the same sample also yield this CDR3. J is TRBJ1-5 and V is TRBV30; D remains unclear. The V gene's germline CDR1 is GTSNPN and CDR2 SVGIG (reference sequence). Trimming took off 0 bases at V and 4 bases at J, with 7 bases between the two ends. This CDR3 comprises 13 residues. CDR3 nucleotide sequence: TGTGCCTGGAGTGTTTTGGGAAATCAGCCCCAGCATTTT. Translation gives CAWSVLGNQPQHF.

In its sample, this clone was seen once. The chain couples TRBV19 to TRBJ1-5, with a possible D match to TRBD1 (6 bases). V was shortened by 0 bases and J by 3 bases, with 9 bases between the two germline ends. This CDR3 contains 15 residues. CDR1 LNHDA and CDR2 SQIVND come from the germline V gene (reference sequence). CDR3 region: CASSIEGTINQPQHF. CDR3 coding DNA: TGTGCCAGTAGTATAGAGGGGACAATCAATCAGCCCCAGCATTTT.

The chain employs TRBV18 and TRBJ1-5, with a tentative D call TRBD1 (6 bases). Trimming removed 5 bases from V and 6 bases from J, with 11 bases in between. The CDR3 length is 13 residues. From germline, CDR1 is KGHSH and CDR2 LQKENI. CDR3 sequence: CASSWGLGQPQHF. CDR3 coding DNA: TGTGCCAGCTCATGGGGGCTGGGTCAGCCCCAGCATTTT.

The chain couples TRBV30 to TRBJ1-5; D possibly corresponds to TRBD1 (5 bases). This CDR3 has 15 amino acids. From germline, CDR1 is GTSNPN and CDR2 SVGIG (reference sequence). V lost 2 bases and J 3 bases, leaving 14 bases between the germline ends. CDR3 protein: CAWSNGEGLNQPQHF. For the CDR3, the DNA is TGTGCCTGGAGTAACGGCGAGGGGCTCAATCAGCCCCAGCATTTT. The complete variable domain, with remaining parts taken from reference TRBV30 and TRBJ1-5, reads SQTIHQWPATLVQPVGSPLSLECTVEGTSNPNLYWYRQAAGRGLQLLFYSVGIGQISSEVPQNLSASRPQDRQFILSSKKLLLSDSGFYLCAWSNGEGLNQPQHFGDGTRLSIL.

The chain combines TRBV5-1 with TRBJ2-7; 8 bases line up with TRBD1. The germline V gene encodes CDR1 SGHRS and CDR2 YFSETQ. The trim removed 3 bases at V and 6 bases at J, leaving 5 bases unmatched. This CDR3 is built from 13 residues. The CDR3 DNA follows: TGCGCCAGCAGCTCAGGACAGGGATTCGAGCAGTACTTC. It codes for CASSSGQGFEQYF.